A selection of T cell receptor beta chains follows, all from one sample in a study of blood T cell repertoires in COVID-19. Assay used: immunoSEQ multiplex PCR; TCRdb lists only in-frame clones, some missing. This sample has approximately 260,000 clones, with about 87% found just once. The material sequenced was peripheral blood. These receptor sequences come from a human donor in a cohort sampled during active COVID-19. Each CDR3 is given with its conserved first and last residue. A D gene is named only where the DNA matches it firmly. Clone size is not always given. Where it is, it says once, few, many or a class for expanded clones.

V,J,D,size,length,CDR3,DNA
TRBV4-3,TRBJ1-2,-,-,15,CASSHGGGSLAGYTF,TGCGCCAGCAGCCACGGCGGCGGCAGCTTGGCGGGCTACACCTTC
TRBV7-8,TRBJ2-3,TRBD1,-,18,CASSSVTGGWRMTDTQYF,TGTGCCAGCAGCTCTGTGACAGGGGGCTGGAGGATGACAGATACGCAGTATTTT
TRBV7-9,TRBJ2-2,-,-,13,CASSNQGTGELFF,TGTGCCAGCAGCAACCAGGGGACCGGGGAGCTGTTTTTT
TRBV5-1,TRBJ2-2,-,-,16,CASSNRGHRNTGELFF,TGCGCCAGCAGCAATAGAGGACATAGAAACACCGGGGAGCTGTTTTTT
TRBV11-2,TRBJ1-4,-,few,16,CASSKQGVATNEKLFF,TGTGCCAGCAGCAAACAGGGAGTGGCAACTAATGAAAAACTGTTTTTT
TRBV4-1,TRBJ2-7,-,-,14,CASSHAGSSYEQYF,TGCGCCAGCAGCCACGCCGGGAGTAGTTACGAGCAGTACTTC
TRBV29-1,TRBJ2-3,TRBD2,-,14,CSVGVAGDTDTQYF,TGCAGCGTTGGGGTAGCGGGGGACACAGATACGCAGTATTTT
TRBV29-1,TRBJ1-2,-,-,12,CSAEDRNYGYTF,TGCAGCGCCGAGGACAGAAACTATGGCTACACCTTC
TRBV5-1,TRBJ1-2,-,-,14,CASSLGRVDGGYTF,TGCGCCAGCAGCTTGGGCAGGGTAGATGGGGGCTACACCTTC
TRBV5-1,TRBJ1-5,-,-,14,CASSFGGSNQPQHF,TGCGCCAGCAGCTTCGGGGGGAGCAATCAGCCCCAGCATTTT
TRBV11-2,TRBJ2-3,TRBD2,-,17,CASRWGRGGGRTDTQYF,TGTGCCAGCAGGTGGGGTCGTGGCGGGGGGCGCACAGATACGCAGTATTTT
TRBV19,TRBJ1-1,-,few,14,CASSSGQMNTEAFF,TGTGCCAGTAGCTCGGGACAAATGAACACTGAAGCTTTCTTT
TRBV6-5,TRBJ2-7,TRBD1,once,16,CASSYGYETGISEQYF,TGTGCCAGCAGTTATGGGTATGAGACAGGGATTTCCGAGCAGTACTTC
TRBV2,TRBJ2-5,TRBD1,-,13,CASSGRGWETQYF,TGTGCCAGCAGTGGCAGGGGGTGGGAGACCCAGTACTTC
TRBV10-1,TRBJ2-6,-,-,16,CASSVSQGAGANVLTF,TGCGCCAGCAGTGTCTCACAGGGAGCTGGGGCCAACGTCCTGACTTTC
TRBV25-1,TRBJ2-7,TRBD1,-,13,CASGSPGGYEQYF,TGTGCCAGCGGATCTCCAGGGGGCTACGAGCAGTACTTC
TRBV19,TRBJ2-4,TRBD2,-,13,CASSGLVNSIQYF,TGTGCCAGTAGTGGACTAGTCAACAGCATTCAGTACTTC
TRBV7-9,TRBJ2-1,TRBD2,-,15,CASSPDSQRGDEQFF,TGTGCCAGCAGCCCCGACAGCCAGCGGGGGGATGAGCAGTTCTTC
TRBV28,TRBJ1-2,-,-,13,CASRDSLNYGYTF,TGTGCCAGCAGGGACTCTCTTAACTATGGCTACACCTTC
TRBV7-6,TRBJ1-1,TRBD1,-,17,CASSLFAEAGGTTEAFF,TGTGCCAGCAGCTTATTTGCGGAGGCAGGGGGCACCACTGAAGCTTTCTTT
TRBV6-5,TRBJ2-5,-,-,13,CASSNRVRETQYF,TGTGCCAGCAGTAACAGGGTTCGAGAGACCCAGTACTTC
TRBV18,TRBJ1-2,-,once,15,CASSPGQGNDYGYTF,TGTGCCAGCTCACCAGGGCAGGGGAATGACTATGGCTACACCTTC
TRBV3-1/TRBV3-2,TRBJ2-2,-,-,14,CASSQARATGELFF,TGTGCCAGCAGCCAAGCGAGGGCCACCGGGGAGCTGTTTTTT
TRBV15,TRBJ2-2,TRBD2,-,15,CATSTGLADPGELFF,TGTGCCACCAGCACGGGACTAGCTGACCCCGGGGAGCTGTTTTTT
TRBV28,TRBJ2-7,-,few,13,CASTETVNYEQYF,TGTGCCAGCACAGAGACAGTGAACTACGAGCAGTACTTC
TRBV4-1,TRBJ1-4,-,-,14,CASSQVASVEKLFF,TGCGCCAGCAGCCAAGTGGCCTCAGTTGAAAAACTGTTTTTT
TRBV5-6,TRBJ2-1,-,-,15,CASSRVTGGVNEQFF,TGTGCCAGCAGCCGAGTCACAGGGGGGGTCAATGAGCAGTTCTTC
TRBV5-4,TRBJ2-5,TRBD1,-,14,CASSGGTGIETQYF,TGTGCCAGCAGCGGGGGGACAGGAATCGAGACCCAGTACTTC
TRBV7-2,TRBJ2-1,TRBD2,-,16,CASSNRAAGGNNEQFF,TGTGCCAGCAGTAACCGAGCAGCGGGGGGGAACAATGAGCAGTTCTTC
TRBV7-9,TRBJ2-7,TRBD2,-,15,CASSKTSGSSYEQYF,TGTGCCAGCAGCAAGACTAGCGGGAGCTCCTACGAGCAGTACTTC
TRBV6-5,TRBJ2-1,TRBD2,-,14,CASSRLAGENEQFF,TGTGCCAGCAGCCGACTAGCGGGAGAAAATGAGCAGTTCTTC
TRBV19,TRBJ1-2,TRBD1,-,16,CASTNPRDSGLYGYTF,TGTGCCAGTACTAACCCCCGGGACAGCGGACTCTATGGCTACACCTTC
TRBV7-3,TRBJ2-3,-,-,13,CASSVSSVGTQYF,TGTGCCAGCAGCGTATCTAGCGTAGGTACGCAGTATTTT
TRBV5-1,TRBJ2-7,-,-,12,CASSFNYYEQYF,TGCGCCAGCAGCTTTAACTACTACGAGCAGTACTTC
TRBV3-1/TRBV3-2,TRBJ2-7,-,-,15,CASSRYQGLPYEQYF,TGTGCCAGCAGCCGGTACCAGGGACTTCCCTACGAGCAGTACTTC
TRBV28,TRBJ2-7,TRBD2,-,16,CASSLEGSGRRYEQYF,TGTGCCAGCAGTTTAGAGGGGAGCGGGAGAAGGTACGAGCAGTACTTC
TRBV5-4,TRBJ2-2,TRBD2,-,17,CASSPTGGGANTGELFF,TGTGCCAGCAGCCCAACGGGAGGCGGGGCGAACACCGGGGAGCTGTTTTTT
TRBV9,TRBJ1-1,TRBD1,-,14,CASSVPTGGTEAFF,TGTGCCAGCAGCGTACCGACAGGGGGGACTGAAGCTTTCTTT
TRBV18,TRBJ1-1,TRBD1,once,17,CASKEPRDRGGWTEAFF,TGTGCCAGCAAGGAGCCGAGGGACAGGGGAGGTTGGACTGAAGCTTTCTTT
TRBV28,TRBJ2-5,-,-,13,CASSPPEAETQYF,TGTGCCAGCAGTCCCCCCGAGGCAGAGACCCAGTACTTC
TRBV7-2,TRBJ2-5,TRBD2,-,15,CASSLLGGAQETQYF,TGTGCCAGCAGCTTATTGGGAGGGGCCCAAGAGACCCAGTACTTC
TRBV28,TRBJ1-2,-,-,12,CASGRPSDGYTF,TGTGCCAGCGGCAGGCCATCGGATGGCTACACCTTC
TRBV11-2,TRBJ2-3,-,once,13,CASSAEFTDTQYF,TGTGCCAGCAGCGCCGAGTTTACAGATACGCAGTATTTT
TRBV6-2/TRBV6-3,TRBJ2-3,TRBD1,-,16,CASSYSGTGYTDTQYF,TGTGCCAGCAGTTACTCAGGGACAGGGTATACAGATACGCAGTATTTT
TRBV18,TRBJ2-4,TRBD1,-,17,CASSLTGRLLAKNIQYF,TGTGCCAGCTCACTGACAGGGAGACTTCTAGCCAAAAACATTCAGTACTTC
TRBV28,TRBJ2-7,TRBD1,-,17,CASSLLRDRENSYEQYF,TGTGCCAGCAGTTTATTGAGGGACAGGGAGAACTCCTACGAGCAGTACTTC
TRBV12-3/TRBV12-4,TRBJ1-5,-,-,12,CASSFGLGPQHF,TGTGCCAGCAGTTTCGGACTGGGGCCCCAGCATTTT
TRBV7-2,TRBJ2-3,-,-,13,CASSRAPTDTQYF,TGTGCCAGCAGCCGCGCCCCAACAGATACGCAGTATTTT
TRBV7-2,TRBJ2-2,-,-,13,CASRQLGPGELFF,TGTGCCAGCAGACAACTAGGCCCCGGGGAGCTGTTTTTT
TRBV11-1,TRBJ2-1,-,-,16,CASSQSDTLSYNEQFF,TGTGCCAGCAGCCAATCCGACACTTTATCCTACAATGAGCAGTTCTTC
TRBV7-8,TRBJ2-1,TRBD2,-,16,CASSPYRVAGENEQFF,TGTGCCAGCAGCCCCTACCGAGTAGCGGGAGAAAATGAGCAGTTCTTC
TRBV24-1,TRBJ2-7,-,-,17,CATSDSYSPDSSYEQYF,TGTGCCACCAGTGACTCGTATAGTCCGGACAGTTCCTACGAGCAGTACTTC
TRBV7-8,TRBJ2-7,-,-,14,CASSEGGDLYEQYF,TGTGCCTCCTCTGAAGGGGGGGACCTCTACGAGCAGTACTTC
TRBV6-4,TRBJ2-1,TRBD2,-,14,CASSSGGTGNEQFF,TGTGCCAGCAGCAGCGGGGGGACCGGCAATGAGCAGTTCTTC